This T cell receptor (beta chain) was recovered during a study of blood T cell repertoires in COVID-19. The overall study: Samples taken during acute and convalescent COVID-19 were collected in the United States, Italy and Spain. From T cells, B-cell-depleted T cells, or PBMCs came the material, which was cDNA or gDNA.

Per the authors' pipeline: Estimated nucleated cell counts came from reference gene primer amplification. Only in-frame clones appear in the TCRdb table, and some are missing; sequencing was by immunoSEQ multiplex PCR. D and trimming come from the DNA, and the V and J calls and clone size come from that table. The sample consists of under 250,000 clones, roughly 80% of them appearing once. The CDR3 sequence is 14 residues long. Germline CDR1 reads SGHDN; CDR2 reads FVKESK. With V trimmed by 4 bases and J by 2 bases, 4 bases remained unmatched. This chain connects TRBV14 to TRBJ2-7; TRBD1 matches 8 bases. This TCR came from an elderly man with acute or convalescent COVID-19. The sequencing sample was made of peripheral blood. The CDR3 region is CASSPSGQAYEQYF. Here the CDR3 DNA reads TGTGCCAGCAGCCCCTCGGGACAGGCCTACGAGCAGTACTTC. The full variable domain, completed using reference TRBV14 and TRBJ2-7, is EAGVTQFPSHSVIEKGQTVTLRCDPISGHDNLYWYRRVMGKEIKFLLHFVKESKQDESGMPNNRFLAERTGGTYSTLKVQPAELEDSGVYFCASSPSGQAYEQYFGPGTRLTVT.